This entry lists 26 T cell receptor beta chains sequenced from one sample in a study of shared clonotypes between healthy human individuals. The method was immunoSEQ multiplex PCR; TCRdb's version includes in-frame clones alone and lacks a portion of them. The profile covers 2 million to 2.5 million clones, with around 95% appearing a single time and 0.1% to 0.15% taken by the ten largest. Sequencing input: naive CD4+ T cells sorted from blood. Subset: CD45RA+ positively selected. These receptors originate from a man aged 18 to 30 in good health.

The chain uses TRBV11-2 and TRBJ1-3; no definite D call. This CDR3 spans 13 amino acids. Germline values: CDR1 SGHAT, CDR2 FQNNGV. The germline V and J ends were trimmed by 5 bases and 4 bases, with 9 bases remaining between them. DNA of the CDR3: TGTGCCAGCAGCGTCTTCCAGGGAAACACCATATATTTT. As protein: CASSVFQGNTIYF. The full variable domain, in which reference TRBV11-2 and TRBJ1-3 provide the parts outside the CDR3, is EAGVAQSPRYKIIEKRQSVAFWCNPISGHATLYWYQQILGQGPKLLIQFQNNGVVDDSQLPKDRFSAERLKGVDSTLKIQPAKLEDSAVYLCASSVFQGNTIYFGEGSWLTVV.

On this clone: Other DNA sequences of this sample code for an identical CDR3. The CDR3 DNA reads TGTGCCAGCAGCTCGAGGCAGGGGGCCTACGAGCAGTACTTC. Translating it yields CASSSRQGAYEQYF. The chain links TRBV5-4 to TRBJ2-7; TRBD1 matches at 7 bases. The CDR3 length is 14 residues. V was pared by 3 bases and J by 2 bases, with 5 bases of the junction left unmatched. Germline V gives CDR1 SGHNT, CDR2 YYREEE (reference sequence).

Here the CDR3 reads CASSQGQLNYGYTF. CDR3 nucleotide sequence: TGTGCCAGCAGCCAGGGACAACTTAACTATGGCTACACCTTC. This chain connects TRBV5-4 to TRBJ1-2, with a tentative D call TRBD1 (6 bases). The CDR3 has 14 residues. Germline values: CDR1 SGHNT, CDR2 YYREEE (reference sequence). V lost 4 bases, J lost 1 base, and 11 bases lay in between. Complete variable domain (other parts from reference TRBV5-4 and TRBJ1-2): ETGVTQSPTHLIKTRGQQVTLRCSSQSGHNTVSWYQQALGQGPQFIFQYYREEENGRGNFPPRFSGLQFPNYSSELNVNALELDDSALYLCASSQGQLNYGYTFGSGTRLTVV.

The V gene is TRBV5-1, the J gene TRBJ1-6; a weak D match, TRBD1 (5 bases). V lost 1 base to trimming and J lost 10 bases, with 15 bases between them. The germline V gene encodes CDR1 SGHRS and CDR2 YFSETQ. The CDR3 runs to 15 residues. In nucleotides, the CDR3 is TGCGCCAGCAGCTTGTTGGGGGAGGGTAACTCACCCCTCCACTTT. Translating it yields CASSLLGEGNSPLHF.

The chain is built from TRBV2 and TRBJ2-1, with D possibly TRBD2 on 5 matching bases. CDR1 is SNHLY and CDR2 is FYNNEI in the germline V gene. The CDR3 runs 12 residues. Trimming cost V 5 bases and J 6 bases, with 8 bases left between them. Here the CDR3 DNA reads TGTGCCAGCAGTATAAGCGGCAATGAGCAGTTCTTC. Residues: CASSISGNEQFF.

As concerns this clone: Other DNA variants within this sample encode the same CDR3. The V and J genes are TRBV9 and TRBJ1-4, with no clear D. The CDR3 has 14 amino acids. V was clipped by 0 bases and J by 0 bases, with 3 bases between them. Germline V lookup: CDR1 SGDLS, CDR2 YYNGEE. CDR3 loop: CASSVGPTNEKLFF. The CDR3 bases are TGTGCCAGCAGCGTAGGGCCAACTAATGAAAAACTGTTTTTT.

The V gene is TRBV11-2, the J gene TRBJ1-6, with D possibly matching TRBD1 (5 bases). V gave up 4 bases and J gave up 7 bases, with 17 bases separating them. This CDR3 contains 16 residues. Germline CDR1 SGHAT, CDR2 FQNNGV. As DNA, the CDR3 is TGTGCCAGCAGCTACACCACTCAGGGTCGAAATTCACCCCTCCACTTT. Translating it yields CASSYTTQGRNSPLHF.

This chain connects TRBV30 to TRBJ1-1, with D perhaps matching TRBD1 (5 bases). The CDR3 is 13 amino acids. Trimming took off 0 bases at V and 5 bases at J, with 10 bases between the two ends. Germline V gene sequence: CDR1 GTSNPN, CDR2 SVGIG (reference sequence). Written as DNA, the CDR3 is TGTGCCTGGAGTGTGGGGGTAACAACTGAAGCTTTCTTT. It codes for CAWSVGVTTEAFF.

The chain joins TRBV5-5 to TRBJ1-6; the D gene is possibly TRBD1 (5 bases). The CDR3 spans 14 residues. The germline CDR1 and CDR2 sequences are SGHKS and YYEKEE (reference sequence). Trimming removed 4 bases at V and 7 bases at J, with 12 bases between. The CDR3 loop is CASSPRAVNSPLHF. CDR3 sequence (DNA): TGTGCCAGCAGCCCCAGGGCTGTGAATTCACCCCTCCACTTT.

The CDR3 DNA reads TGTGCCAGCAGATGGGATCAGGGGGACTATAATTCACCCCTCCACTTT. It specifies CASRWDQGDYNSPLHF. V is TRBV5-4 and J is TRBJ1-6, with 7 bases aligning to TRBD1. The germline gives CDR1 SGHNT, CDR2 YYREEE (reference sequence). The CDR3 totals 16 residues. The V and J ends lost 5 bases and 3 bases, in that order; junction bases with no gene match: 8.

The rearrangement uses TRBV5-5 and TRBJ2-7; tentatively, D is TRBD2 (5 bases). V lost 4 bases and J 6 bases, leaving 17 bases between the germline ends. Per germline, CDR1 SGHKS and CDR2 YYEKEE (reference sequence). The length of the CDR3 is 14 residues. CDR3 nucleotide sequence: TGTGCCAGCAGCCCCAGAGGGTACGGACTCGAGCAGTACTTC. Protein sequence: CASSPRGYGLEQYF.

The chain carries TRBV28 and TRBJ2-2; possibly TRBD1 for D (6 bases). Trimming removed 3 bases at V and 7 bases at J, with 12 bases between. Germline V gene lookup returns CDR1 MDHEN and CDR2 SYDVKM. CDR3 length: 14 residues. The CDR3 reads CASSLSQGSGELFF. Here the CDR3 DNA reads TGTGCCAGCAGTTTGAGTCAGGGGAGCGGGGAGCTGTTTTTT.

The chain couples TRBV5-8 to TRBJ2-2; weak D call: TRBD2 (6 bases). There are 15 residues in the CDR3. Germline V gene sequence: CDR1 SGHTS, CDR2 YDEGEE. V was shortened by 0 bases and J by 2 bases, with 8 bases between the two germline ends. The chain's CDR3 is CASSLGTTNTGELFF. For the CDR3, the DNA is TGTGCCAGCAGCTTGGGGACTACCAACACCGGGGAGCTGTTTTTT.

The chain combines TRBV5-8 with TRBJ2-1; 7 bases fit TRBD2. CDR3 size: 16 residues. V lost 4 bases, J lost 4 bases, and 11 bases stayed unmatched. The V gene's germline CDR1 is SGHTS and CDR2 YDEGEE. The CDR3 DNA reads as TGTGCCAGCAGCGCCCCGCGGGCGGGAGCTTACAATGAGCAGTTCTTC. Its protein product is CASSAPRAGAYNEQFF.

The chain uses TRBV19 and TRBJ1-4, with D tentatively TRBD1 (5 bases). V shed 7 bases and J shed 6 bases, with 15 bases lying between them. The CDR3 spans 14 residues. Germline assignment: CDR1 LNHDA and CDR2 SQIVND (reference sequence). Written as DNA, the CDR3 is TGTGCCAGTACCACCGGGACGGCTTATGAAAAACTGTTTTTT. Its translation is CASTTGTAYEKLFF.

V is TRBV29-1 and J is TRBJ2-1, with D maybe TRBD2 (5 bases). The CDR3 is 13 amino acids. Between the trimmed V and J ends, which lost 5 bases and 3 bases, there was a span of 11 bases. CDR1 and CDR2 (germline): SQVTM, ANQGSEA. The DNA for the CDR3 is TGCAGCGTTTCGGGCGGGTTCTACAATGAGCAGTTCTTC. Amino acids: CSVSGGFYNEQFF.

This sequence joins TRBV4-3 and TRBJ2-3, with a possible D match to TRBD2 (5 bases). This CDR3 contains 18 residues. Germline V gene lookup returns CDR1 LGHNA and CDR2 YSLEER. Trimming removed 0 bases from V and 0 bases from J, with 16 bases in between. The CDR3: CASSQDFGGGTSTDTQYF. CDR3 DNA: TGCGCCAGCAGCCAAGATTTCGGCGGAGGTACTAGCACAGATACGCAGTATTTT.

V gene TRBV5-4 combines with J gene TRBJ2-5; the match to TRBD2 covers 11 bases. The germline V gene has CDR1 SGHNT and CDR2 YYREEE (reference sequence). The junction had 11 bases not matched to a gene; V was cut back by 4 bases and J by 3 bases. The CDR3 has 17 residues. CDR3 in amino acids: CASSPRTSGLGEETQYF. The CDR3 DNA is TGTGCCAGCAGCCCGCGGACTAGCGGGCTGGGGGAAGAGACCCAGTACTTC.

On this clone itself: Within the sample, other DNA sequences also encode this same CDR3. The chain links TRBV11-2 to TRBJ1-5; D remains unclear. Germline CDR1 reads SGHAT; CDR2 reads FQNNGV. The CDR3 runs to 13 residues. Trimming took 0 bases from V and 2 from J, leaving 2 bases between them. The CDR3 sequence: CASSLDRNQPQHF. CDR3 sequence (DNA): TGTGCCAGCAGCTTAGATCGCAATCAGCCCCAGCATTTT.

The chain joins TRBV7-2 to TRBJ2-1; 11 nucleotides align to TRBD2. CDR1 is SGHTA, CDR2 FQGNSA, per germline. The CDR3 contains 16 residues. The V gene end was trimmed by 0 bases and the J gene end by 10 bases; junction bases not matched to a gene: 8. The CDR3 reads CASSLAGLAGGREQFF. CDR3 DNA: TGTGCCAGCAGCTTAGCAGGTCTAGCGGGAGGACGCGAGCAGTTCTTC.

This sequence joins TRBV5-1 and TRBJ2-3; the match to TRBD1 covers 12 bases. The CDR3 contains 15 residues. V gave up 3 bases and J gave up 7 bases; unmatched junction bases: 6. Germline CDR1 SGHRS, CDR2 YFSETQ. The chain's CDR3 is CASSSAGQGANTQYF. As DNA, the CDR3 is TGCGCCAGCAGCTCTGCGGGACAGGGGGCAAATACGCAGTATTTT. Based on the CDR3 plus reference TRBV5-1 and TRBJ2-3, the full variable domain is KAGVTQTPRYLIKTRGQQVTLSCSPISGHRSVSWYQQTPGQGLQFLFEYFSETQRNKGNFPGRFSGRQFSNSRSEMNVSTLELGDSALYLCASSSAGQGANTQYFGPGTRLTVL.

The J gene is TRBJ1-2, the V gene TRBV5-4; 9 bases agree with TRBD1. V trimming: 3 bases; J trimming: 2 bases; junction bases outside the gene matches: 17. The CDR3 length is 19 residues. Germline assignment: CDR1 SGHNT and CDR2 YYREEE (reference sequence). The CDR3: CASSSGGGRPGQGNYGYTF. The DNA of the CDR3 is TGTGCCAGCAGCTCCGGCGGGGGGCGCCCGGGACAGGGAAACTATGGCTACACCTTC.

This rearrangement joins TRBV6-5 to TRBJ2-1; D is ambiguous. Germline CDR1 is MNHEY and CDR2 is SVGAGI. Trimming left V 7 bases short and J 4 bases short, with 17 bases between. The CDR3 loop spans 15 amino acids. CDR3 coding DNA: TGTGCCAGCATGGCAGCCTTTTCCCCTTACAATGAGCAGTTCTTC. Its protein product is CASMAAFSPYNEQFF.

Concerning this clone: This sample includes further DNA sequences coding for the same CDR3. The chain recombines TRBV30 with TRBJ1-5, with unresolved D. Deletions cut 2 bases from V and 3 bases from J, with 8 bases between. CDR3 size: 13 residues. The germline gives CDR1 GTSNPN, CDR2 SVGIG (reference sequence). This CDR3 reads CAWSLDSNQPQHF. The CDR3 DNA sequence: TGTGCCTGGAGTCTCGATTCCAATCAGCCCCAGCATTTT. Based on the CDR3 plus reference TRBV30 and TRBJ1-5, the full variable domain is SQTIHQWPATLVQPVGSPLSLECTVEGTSNPNLYWYRQAAGRGLQLLFYSVGIGQISSEVPQNLSASRPQDRQFILSSKKLLLSDSGFYLCAWSLDSNQPQHFGDGTRLSIL.

The V and J genes are TRBV11-2 and TRBJ2-3; D unresolved. This CDR3 is built from 16 residues. Germline V lookup: CDR1 SGHAT, CDR2 FQNNGV. Between the trimmed V and J ends, which lost 1 base and 0 bases, there was a span of 11 bases. The CDR3 DNA follows: TGTGCCAGCAGCTTAGGGATCAAGACGAGCACAGATACGCAGTATTTT. Translated, it gives CASSLGIKTSTDTQYF.

This chain uses TRBV15 with TRBJ2-7, with D perhaps assigned TRBD1 or TRBD2 (5 bases each). The CDR3 totals 16 residues. Germline-derived CDR1 and CDR2 are LNHNV and YYDKDF (reference sequence). V was clipped by 1 base and J by 5 bases, with 18 bases between them. For the CDR3, the DNA is TGTGCCACCAGCAGAGTCCGGGCAGGGAGTGCCCACGAGCAGTACTTC. It yields the protein CATSRVRAGSAHEQYF.